These 30 T cell receptor beta chains were sequenced from one sample in a study of cytotoxic CD8 clonotypes in ibrutinib-treated CLL. Repertoires were generated with immunoSEQ multiplex PCR, while TCRdb's copy carries only in-frame clones and drops some. In the table there are roughly 23,000 clones, about 75% of which are singletons. Source: PBMCs, taken before ibrutinib treatment. These receptors all come from a human donor with chronic lymphocytic leukemia.

The V call is TRBV5-1, the J call TRBJ2-1; 8 bases align to TRBD2. The V segment lost 4 bases and the J segment 5 bases; nucleotides outside the gene matches: 11. Per germline, CDR1 SGHRS and CDR2 YFSETQ. The CDR3 totals 16 residues. In nucleotides, the CDR3 is TGCGCCAGCAGCAGGTCTTTTACTAGCGGCAACAATGAGCAGTTCTTC. Its translation is CASSRSFTSGNNEQFF.

This clone turned up a few times. The V and J genes are TRBV27 and TRBJ2-5, with TRBD2 matching over 10 bases. The CDR3 extends over 16 amino acids. CDR1 and CDR2 (germline): MNHEY, SMNVEV (reference sequence). The V gene end was trimmed by 3 bases and the J gene end by 5 bases; junction bases not matched to a gene: 9. DNA for the CDR3: TGTGCCAGCAGTTTGTCGCTAGCGGGAGCTGGCGAGACCCAGTACTTC. As protein: CASSLSLAGAGETQYF.

V is TRBV11-2 and J is TRBJ2-5, with D hard to call. The CDR3 runs 15 residues. The germline V gene encodes CDR1 SGHAT and CDR2 FQNNGV. V shed 4 bases and J shed 1 base, with 13 bases lying between them. In nucleotides, the CDR3 is TGTGCCAGCAGCTCTCTCATTCGCGGCCAAGAGACCCAGTACTTC. Translated: CASSSLIRGQETQYF.

The chain employs TRBV5-6 and TRBJ1-2, with D possibly being TRBD1 (6 bases). CDR1 SGHDT and CDR2 YYEEEE come from the germline V gene. CDR3 length: 15 residues. Trimming removed 2 bases from V and 2 bases from J, with 13 bases in between. CDR3 bases: TGTGCCAGCAGCTTCCCCCCCAGGGGCAACTATGGCTACACCTTC. Translating gives CASSFPPRGNYGYTF.

The V gene is TRBV5-1, the J gene TRBJ1-1, with D possibly matching TRBD1 (6 bases). Trimming cost V 0 bases and J 4 bases, with 16 bases left between them. Germline V gene data show CDR1 as SGHRS and CDR2 as YFSETQ. The CDR3 totals 16 residues. The CDR3 sequence is CASSLGPEGVRTEAFF. Here the CDR3 DNA reads TGCGCCAGCAGCTTGGGGCCCGAGGGGGTTCGCACTGAAGCTTTCTTT.

This clone was observed a handful of times. The chain joins TRBV7-9 to TRBJ2-7; TRBD1 matches at 7 bases. CDR1 SEHNR and CDR2 FQNEAQ come from the germline V gene (reference sequence). V lost 6 bases and J lost 2; bases outside the gene matches: 7. There are 14 residues in the CDR3. CDR3 region: CASSLTGIPYEQYF. In nucleotides, the CDR3 is TGTGCCAGCAGTCTGACAGGGATCCCCTACGAGCAGTACTTC.

This clone was seen more than once but under ten times. The chain joins TRBV6-5 to TRBJ1-2; TRBD1 matches 10 bases. Trimming took 7 bases from V and 1 from J; bases not matched to a gene: 6. The CDR3 is 15 residues long. Germline V gene sequence: CDR1 MNHEY, CDR2 SVGAGI. CDR3 in amino acids: CASKGGQGGNYGYTF. The CDR3 DNA is TGTGCCAGCAAAGGAGGACAGGGGGGTAACTATGGCTACACCTTC.

The rearrangement joins TRBV6-6 to TRBJ1-2; D not resolved. CDR3 length: 15 residues. Germline V gene data show CDR1 as MNHNY and CDR2 as SVGAGI (reference sequence). V was trimmed by 6 bases and J by 1 base, leaving 15 bases between them. CDR3 sequence: CASSPSRVGNYGYTF. The DNA for the CDR3 is TGTGCCAGCAGCCCCTCCCGGGTCGGTAACTATGGCTACACCTTC.

The rearrangement joins TRBV7-2 to TRBJ1-6, with 9 bases that match TRBD1. The germline CDR1 and CDR2 sequences are SGHTA and FQGNSA. V was pared by 3 bases and J by 2 bases, with 5 bases of the junction left unmatched. The CDR3 contains 17 residues. For the CDR3, the DNA is TGTGCCAGCAGCTTGGGACAGGGTATGACCTATAATTCACCCCTCCACTTT. As protein: CASSLGQGMTYNSPLHF.

The V and J genes are TRBV28 and TRBJ2-1; 11 bases match TRBD2. CDR3 length: 17 residues. Germline V gene data show CDR1 as MDHEN and CDR2 as SYDVKM. Trimming cost V 7 bases and J 0 bases; bases outside gene matches: 8. The CDR3 reads CASNKGLADTSYNEQFF. For the CDR3, the DNA is TGTGCCAGCAATAAGGGACTAGCGGATACCTCCTACAATGAGCAGTTCTTC.

This chain connects TRBV30 to TRBJ2-1; 11 bases are shared with TRBD2. Germline loops: CDR1 GTSNPN, CDR2 SVGIG (reference sequence). The CDR3 extends over 15 amino acids. The V segment lost 2 bases and the J segment 4 bases; nucleotides outside the gene matches: 4. CDR3 DNA: TGTGCCTGGAGTATGGGACTAGCGGTATACAATGAGCAGTTCTTC. It is translated as CAWSMGLAVYNEQFF.

The sample holds a few counts of this clone. The V gene is TRBV5-1, the J gene TRBJ1-1; 7 bases agree with TRBD1. Per the germline V gene, CDR1 is SGHRS and CDR2 is YFSETQ. This CDR3 comprises 15 residues. J gave up 2 bases and V 2 bases, and 6 bases lay outside the gene matches. The DNA of the CDR3 is TGCGCCAGCAGCTTCGGCGGGGACAGCAACACTGAAGCTTTCTTT. Protein: CASSFGGDSNTEAFF.

J is TRBJ2-4 and V is TRBV7-2; TRBD1 aligns across 9 bases. V shed 5 bases and J 1 base; nucleotides not matched to a gene: 6. The CDR3 is 16 amino acids. From germline, CDR1 is SGHTA and CDR2 FQGNSA. In DNA form, the CDR3 reads TGTGCCAGCAGCCCCGACAGGGGGAAGGCCAAAAACATTCAGTACTTC. Translation: CASSPDRGKAKNIQYF.

V gene TRBV6-6 combines with J gene TRBJ1-5; 8 bases agree with TRBD1. The germline V gene encodes CDR1 MNHNY and CDR2 SVGAGI (reference sequence). V gave up 4 bases and J gave up 4 bases; unmatched junction bases: 6. The CDR3 has 15 residues. The DNA for the CDR3 is TGTGCCAGCAGTTCCCAAGACAGGGGAAATCAGCCCCAGCATTTT. Protein product: CASSSQDRGNQPQHF.

The rearrangement joins TRBV10-3 to TRBJ1-5, with D possibly matching TRBD1 (5 bases). CDR1 ENHRY and CDR2 SYGVKD come from the germline V gene. The CDR3 extends over 15 amino acids. The V end lost 4 bases, the J end lost 6 bases, and 16 bases lay between the germline ends. The CDR3, as DNA: TGTGCCATCAGTGTGGGGACCGGGATCGGTCAGCCCCAGCATTTT. It codes for CAISVGTGIGQPQHF.

V gene TRBV7-9 combines with J gene TRBJ1-2; a weak D match, TRBD1 (5 bases). Germline-derived CDR1 and CDR2 are SEHNR and FQNEAQ (reference sequence). Trimming pared 5 bases from V and 3 bases from J, leaving 16 bases between. This CDR3 is built from 15 residues. The CDR3: CASSLSGGVDYGYTF. DNA for the CDR3: TGTGCCAGCAGCCTGAGCGGGGGGGTTGACTATGGCTACACCTTC.

The DNA of the CDR3 is TGTGCCTGGAGTGTCTGGCAGAACTCTGGAAACACCATATATTTT. Amino acid sequence: CAWSVWQNSGNTIYF. The genes are TRBV30 and TRBJ1-3; D unclear. This CDR3 region has 15 residues. Trimming left V 0 bases short and J 0 bases short, with 9 bases between. Germline lookup yields CDR1 GTSNPN and CDR2 SVGIG (reference sequence).

This clone has just a few counts. V gene TRBV10-3 combines with J gene TRBJ1-1, with D uncertain. Germline V lookup: CDR1 ENHRY, CDR2 SYGVKD. There are 14 residues in the CDR3. V lost 6 bases to trimming and J lost 5 bases, with 16 bases between them. The CDR3 DNA follows: TGTGCCATCAGAGCGGATGGGAGGCGGACTGAAGCTTTCTTT. This encodes CAIRADGRRTEAFF.

This clone was observed once. The chain couples TRBV28 to TRBJ2-2; D not resolved. CDR1 and CDR2 from the germline V gene are MDHEN and SYDVKM. The CDR3 is made up of 15 amino acids. Trimming pared 2 bases from V and 1 base from J, leaving 8 bases between. The CDR3 nucleotides read TGTGCCAGCAGTTTAGAGAGACAGAACACCGGGGAGCTGTTTTTT. It yields the protein CASSLERQNTGELFF.

The genes are TRBV6-6 and TRBJ2-1, with TRBD1 matching over 12 bases. CDR1 and CDR2 from the germline V gene are MNHNY and SVGAGI (reference sequence). With V trimmed by 2 bases and J by 10 bases, 3 bases remained unmatched. The CDR3 is made up of 14 amino acids. The chain's CDR3 is CASSYPGTGGEQFF. DNA for the CDR3: TGTGCCAGCAGTTACCCCGGGACAGGGGGCGAGCAGTTCTTC.

The chain is built from TRBV28 and TRBJ2-7; 8 bases agree with TRBD2. This CDR3 is built from 14 residues. Germline CDR1 is MDHEN and CDR2 is SYDVKM. The trim removed 2 bases at V and 6 bases at J, leaving 6 bases unmatched. DNA for the CDR3: TGTGCCAGCAGTTTAGCGAGCGGGGGAACCGAGCAGTACTTC. It encodes CASSLASGGTEQYF. The whole variable domain, remainder taken from reference TRBV28 and TRBJ2-7, is DVKVTQSSRYLVKRTGEKVFLECVQDMDHENMFWYRQDPGLGLRLIYFSYDVKMKEKGDIPEGYSVSREKKERFSLILESASTNQTSMYLCASSLASGGTEQYFGPGTRLTVT.

The chain combines TRBV4-2 with TRBJ1-5; D ambiguous. The CDR3 spans 14 residues. Deletions cut 1 base from V and 4 bases from J, with 8 bases between. Germline CDR1 is LGHNA and CDR2 is YNFKEQ. This chain's CDR3 is CASSQVSKNQPQHF. The CDR3 DNA sequence: TGTGCCAGCAGCCAAGTCTCTAAGAATCAGCCCCAGCATTTT.

This clone is medium-sized (0.01 to 0.1%) in the sample. The chain employs TRBV29-1 and TRBJ2-2; 7 bases are a match to TRBD2. The CDR3 spans 13 residues. The germline V gene encodes CDR1 SQVTM and CDR2 ANQGSEA. Germline trimming cut 5 bases from V and 1 base from J; bases unmatched to any gene: 1. The DNA of the CDR3 is TGCAGCGTTCGGGGGGAGAACACCGGGGAGCTGTTTTTT. This gives the protein CSVRGENTGELFF.

J is TRBJ1-4 and V is TRBV7-2; no definite D call. This CDR3 has 15 residues. CDR1 and CDR2 (germline): SGHTA, FQGNSA. Trimming pared 4 bases from V and 4 bases from J, leaving 13 bases between. The CDR3 region has the DNA TGTGCCAGCAGCTCCAAAAGAGGGCTTAATGAAAAACTGTTTTTT. Translation gives CASSSKRGLNEKLFF. The complete variable domain, with remaining parts taken from reference TRBV7-2 and TRBJ1-4, reads GAGVSQSPSNKVTEKGKDVELRCDPISGHTALYWYRQSLGQGLEFLIYFQGNSAPDKSGLPSDRFSAERTGGSVSTLTIQRTQQEDSAVYLCASSSKRGLNEKLFFGSGTQLSVL.

This clone was picked up a small number of times. The genes are TRBV7-9 and TRBJ1-2; no reliable D call. Trimming took off 1 base at V and 8 bases at J, with 14 bases between the two ends. CDR1 and CDR2 from the germline V gene are SEHNR and FQNEAQ (reference sequence). The CDR3 runs 14 residues. In nucleotides, the CDR3 is TGTGCCAGCAGCTTAGATCGTAGGGAACACGGCTACACCTTC. It is translated as CASSLDRREHGYTF.

The chain uses TRBV2 and TRBJ2-3; D gene uncertain. V lost 4 bases and J 3 bases, leaving 2 bases between the germline ends. The CDR3 contains 11 residues. Germline V gene lookup returns CDR1 SNHLY and CDR2 FYNNEI. DNA of the CDR3: TGTGCCAGCAGTGCAACAGATACGCAGTATTTT. Protein: CASSATDTQYF. The full variable domain, its missing parts supplied by reference TRBV2 and TRBJ2-3, is EPEVTQTPSHQVTQMGQEVILRCVPISNHLYFYWYRQILGQKVEFLVSFYNNEISEKSEIFDDQFSVERPDGSNFTLKIRSTKLEDSAMYFCASSATDTQYFGPGTRLTVL.

The chain employs TRBV11-3 and TRBJ2-1, with a tentative D call TRBD1 (5 bases). Looked up from germline, CDR1 is SGHNT and CDR2 is YENEEA. V lost 0 bases to trimming and J lost 7 bases, with 10 bases between them. This CDR3 is built from 14 residues. CDR3 region: CASSLDGRDNEQFF. Here the CDR3 DNA reads TGTGCCAGCAGCTTAGATGGCAGGGATAATGAGCAGTTCTTC.

A word on this clone: The junction differs from germline at one of its ends, possibly a read error. CDR3 sequence: CASSKSSGNSKMISNQPQHF. The CDR3 DNA is TGCGCCAGCAGTAAATCCAGTGGGAACAGCAAAATGATTAGCAATCAGCCCCAGCATTTT. This rearrangement joins TRBV23-1 to TRBJ1-5; D remains unclear. TRBV23-1 is classed as an ORF, of uncertain function. The CDR3 has 20 amino acids.

The J gene is TRBJ2-7, the V gene TRBV6-5, with unresolved D. The CDR3 totals 15 residues. CDR1 is MNHEY and CDR2 is SVGAGI in the germline V gene. Trimming removed 0 bases at V and 0 bases at J, with 9 bases between. The CDR3 here is CASSYSGTASYEQYF. For the CDR3, the DNA is TGTGCCAGCAGTTACTCGGGCACAGCCTCCTACGAGCAGTACTTC.

This clone was found once. The V call is TRBV4-3, the J call TRBJ2-4, with TRBD2 matching 7 bases. The ends lost 4 bases at V and 0 bases at J; junction bases unmatched: 15. The CDR3 runs 19 residues. The germline CDR1 and CDR2 sequences are LGHNA and YSLEER. The CDR3 reads CASSPRAGADVLAKNIQYF. CDR3 bases: TGCGCCAGCAGCCCGAGGGCGGGAGCCGATGTTCTAGCCAAAAACATTCAGTACTTC.